The subject of this entry is one T cell receptor (beta chain). The method was immunoSEQ multiplex PCR; TCRdb's version includes in-frame clones alone and lacks a portion of them. Among 35,000 to 55,000 clones, roughly 65% were seen once, and the ten largest hold 17%. The entry originates in a study of control samples from healthy donors and cancer patients. Germline assignment: CDR1 LGHNT and CDR2 FRNRAP. CDR3 length equals 10 residues. V was pared by 11 bases and J by 5 bases, with 8 bases between. The source of this sequence is a male donor with melanoma. The chain is built from TRBV12-5 and TRBJ2-3; tentative D call: TRBD1 (5 bases). Sequences were obtained from formalin-fixed, paraffin-embedded tissue. The CDR3 loop reads CAQRGDTQYF. CDR3 in DNA: TGTGCTCAAAGGGGAGATACGCAGTATTTT.